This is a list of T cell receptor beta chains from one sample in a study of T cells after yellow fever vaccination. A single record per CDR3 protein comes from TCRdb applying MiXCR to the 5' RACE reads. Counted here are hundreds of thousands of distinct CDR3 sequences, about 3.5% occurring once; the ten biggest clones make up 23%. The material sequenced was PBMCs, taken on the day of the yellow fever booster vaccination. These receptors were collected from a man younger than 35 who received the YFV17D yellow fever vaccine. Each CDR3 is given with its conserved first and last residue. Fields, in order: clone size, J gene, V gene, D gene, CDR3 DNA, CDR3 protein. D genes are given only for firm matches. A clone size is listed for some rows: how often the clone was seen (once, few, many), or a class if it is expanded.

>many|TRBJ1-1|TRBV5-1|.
TGCGCCAGCAGCTTGTTATTGGACACTGAAGCTTTCTTT
CASSLLLDTEAFF
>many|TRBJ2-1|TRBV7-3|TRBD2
TGTGCCAGCAGCGACGCCGGGACTAGCGGGGGGAAGCAGTTCTTC
CASSDAGTSGGKQFF
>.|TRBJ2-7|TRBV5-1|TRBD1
TGCGCCAGCAGCGCCCGAGGGGGACAGGCTGGCGAGCAGTACTTC
CASSARGGQAGEQYF
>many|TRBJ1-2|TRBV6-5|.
TGTGCCGGGCGGGGCCGGCGGATAGGCTACACCTTC
CAGRGRRIGYTF
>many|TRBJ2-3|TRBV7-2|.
TGTGCCAGCAGCACGACAGATACGCAGTATTTT
CASSTTDTQYF
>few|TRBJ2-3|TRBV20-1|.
TGCAGTGCTAATCATCCGTCTAGCACAGATACGCAGTATTTT
CSANHPSSTDTQYF
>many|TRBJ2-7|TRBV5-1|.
TGCGCCAGCAGCCGAGCAGAGCTCTACGAGCAGTACTTC
CASSRAELYEQYF
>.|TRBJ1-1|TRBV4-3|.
TGCGCCAGCAGCCAAGACAGGTTCTTCGGGAAGGGAGCTTTCTTT
CASSQDRFFGKGAFF
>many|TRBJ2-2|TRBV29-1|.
TGCAGCGTTGAAATCCCGTACAGGGCCAACACCGGGGAGCTGTTTTTT
CSVEIPYRANTGELFF
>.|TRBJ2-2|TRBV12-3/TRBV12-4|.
TGTGCCAGCAGGGCCGGAGGAGCCACCGGGGAGCTGTTTTTT
CASRAGGATGELFF
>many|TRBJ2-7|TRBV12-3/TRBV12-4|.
TGTGCCAGCAGTTTAGGGGGTGAGCAGTACTTC
CASSLGGEQYF
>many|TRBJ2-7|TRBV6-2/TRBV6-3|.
TGTGCCAGCGGAACAGGGATCGAGTACGAGCAGTACTTC
CASGTGIEYEQYF
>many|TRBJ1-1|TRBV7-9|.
TGTGCCAGCAGCAGGAACCCTGAAGCTTTCTTT
CASSRNPEAFF
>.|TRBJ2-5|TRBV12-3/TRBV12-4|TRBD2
TGTGCCAGCAGCCCCGGGGTACTAGCGGGGGGCGGAGAGACCCAGTACTTC
CASSPGVLAGGGETQYF
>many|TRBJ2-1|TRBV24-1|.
TGTGCCACCAGTGATTTGCTGGACAATGAGCAGTTCTTC
CATSDLLDNEQFF
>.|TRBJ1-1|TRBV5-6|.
TGTGCCAGCAGCTTTCTGGGCCTGACGGCTTTCTTT
CASSFLGLTAFF
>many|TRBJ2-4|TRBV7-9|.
TGTGCCAGCAGCTCCCCAAGCGGCGGGCACATTCAGTACTTC
CASSSPSGGHIQYF
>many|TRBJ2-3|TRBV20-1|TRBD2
TGCAGTGCTAGAGATACGGCTAGCGGGGGTAGCACAGATACGCAGTATTTT
CSARDTASGGSTDTQYF
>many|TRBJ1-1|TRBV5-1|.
TGCGCCAGCAGGGCGGCGCAATACACTGAAGCTTTCTTT
CASRAAQYTEAFF
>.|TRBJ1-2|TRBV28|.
TGTGCCAGCAGTTCCTCAGGATTGACGGAGTACTATGGCTACACCTTC
CASSSSGLTEYYGYTF
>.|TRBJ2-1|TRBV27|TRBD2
TGTGCCAGCAGTGAATTGGGAGGGACCTACAATGAGCAGTTCTTC
CASSELGGTYNEQFF
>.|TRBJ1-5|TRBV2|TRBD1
TGTGCCAGCAGTGAAGTTTCAGGGGGAGACCAGCCCCAGCATTTT
CASSEVSGGDQPQHF
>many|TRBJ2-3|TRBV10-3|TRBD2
TGTGCCATCAGTGGCTGGAGCGGGGGTCTCACAGATACGCAGTATTTT
CAISGWSGGLTDTQYF